This T cell receptor (beta chain) was sequenced during a study of beta chain features in type 1 diabetes. Stem cell-like memory, regulatory, central memory and naive CD4+ cells were sorted via CD45RO/CCR7/CD25/CD127/CD95/CD27. Every sorted population was more than 95% pure. Sequenced material consisted of expressed TCRB transcripts (all of the isolated RNA was reverse transcribed). Clones were sequenced by immunoSEQ multiplex PCR, and TCRdb holds only the in-frame ones, with some missing. The sample lists a few hundred thousand clones, roughly 24% seen once, with over 0.01% in the top ten. For this clone: What it binds is not known.

Study-wide results and caveats: A greater similarity of naive, central memory and Treg TCRB repertoires was seen among patients than among healthy donors. There was a moderate but significant shortening of TCRB CDR3s in all four CD4+ subsets of Type 1 diabetes patients.

This TCR was sampled from a woman in her twenties or thirties with type 1 diabetes. Sequencing was done on a sample of naive CD4+ T cells from blood.

DNA of the CDR3: TGTGCTAGTGGTTTCGGAGATTATAGCAATCAGCCCCAGCATTTT. This gives the protein CASGFGDYSNQPQHF. The chain is built from TRBV12-5 and TRBJ1-5; no clear D gene. With 3 bases removed from V and 0 bases from J, the gap between germline ends came to 9 bases. The CDR3 sequence is 15 residues long. From germline, CDR1 is LGHNT and CDR2 FRNRAP.